The rows below give T cell receptor beta chains drawn from one sample of a study of blood T cell repertoires in COVID-19. TCRdb's table, derived via immunoSEQ multiplex PCR, lists solely in-frame clones and lacks some. In the table there are about 150,000 clones, around 87% of which are singletons. The specimen sequenced was peripheral blood. These receptors were collected from a man in his fifties who had recovered from COVID-19. Each CDR3 is given with its conserved first and last residue. A D gene is named only where the DNA matches it firmly. For some rows the clone size is stated as once, few or many, or as a class when expanded; others skip it.

once . TRBJ2-7 TRBV14 CASSRVDTLSYEQYF TGTGCCAGCAGCCGAGTAGACACTCTCTCCTACGAGCAGTACTTC
. TRBD1 TRBJ2-7 TRBV7-9 CASKKAGQGTYEQYF TGTGCCAGCAAAAAAGCGGGACAGGGAACCTACGAGCAGTACTTC
. TRBD1 TRBJ2-7 TRBV7-9 CASSSRTRGRHEQYF TGTGCCAGCAGCTCGAGAACCAGGGGGCGGCACGAGCAGTACTTC
. . TRBJ2-2 TRBV18 CASSPSVNTGELFF TGTGCCAGCTCACCCTCTGTGAACACCGGGGAGCTGTTTTTT
. . TRBJ2-3 TRBV25-1 CATSPRLGLHSTDTQYF TGTGCCACCAGTCCGCGACTAGGCTTACATAGCACAGATACGCAGTATTTT
. . TRBJ2-3 TRBV11-2 CASSPTDTQYF TGTGCCAGCAGCCCTACAGATACGCAGTATTTT
few TRBD1 TRBJ2-5 TRBV7-9 CAGQIAAETQYF TGTGCGGGACAGATCGCGGCAGAGACCCAGTACTTC
. . TRBJ1-2 TRBV12-3/TRBV12-4 CASSLGGASYTF TGTGCCAGCAGTTTGGGAGGAGCGAGCTACACCTTC
. TRBD1 TRBJ2-6 TRBV25-1 CASTDRGGSGANVLTF TGTGCCAGCACGGACAGGGGAGGCTCTGGGGCCAACGTCCTGACTTTC
. TRBD1 TRBJ2-7 TRBV5-5 CASSLGLGQGASEQYF TGTGCCAGCAGCTTGGGGCTCGGACAGGGGGCTAGCGAGCAGTACTTC